This TCR beta chain was sequenced for a study of regulatory T cells in long-lasting Graves disease (TCRdb year 2021). Study-level background: Patients with newly diagnosed Graves' disease had been on antithyroid drugs for under 3 months. TCR sequencing covered approximately 13 persistent and about 20 newly diagnosed Graves' disease patients, some 33 samples in total. Peripheral blood TCR sequencing and RNA sequencing compared persistent Graves' disease patients with newly diagnosed Graves' disease patients. The study was conducted in China and was registered as a clinical trial.

Overall results and qualifications from the work: A larger number of public clonotypes was shared among persistent patients (over 2,500) than among newly diagnosed patients (roughly 980). Only the TCR beta chain was sequenced and analyzed. Only peripheral blood was studied, because thyroid tissue, the primary lesion, was inaccessible. As a limitation, the authors acknowledged that the small sample size may reduce accuracy. Persistent Graves' disease patients showed lower TCR Shannon entropy and fewer highly expanded clones than newly diagnosed patients, suggesting clonal expansion.

This clonotype was recorded many times. Its specific antigen is unknown. No base-level quality is on record; no much larger clone is a single base apart. The receptor library was made with multiplex PCR. TCRdb lists the instrument as Illumina HiSeq 4000. iRepertoire HTBI primers and Arm-PCR amplification of CDR3 regions were used to construct TCR beta libraries. Before sequencing, the PCR products underwent gel purification. The paper's data handling went like this. Gene usage analysis of CDR3 amino acid clonotypes used the approximately 62 TRBV and around 14 TRBJ segments found across samples. COPE and FqMerger were used to merge filtered high-quality paired reads into contigs. BLAST was used to align contigs to IMGT TRBV, TRBD and TRBJ reference genes, with CDR3 defined following IMGT. Any clonotype with a frequency above 0.1% was counted as a highly expanded clone. Shannon entropy was used to measure repertoire diversity, and the Gini coefficient was used to measure V-J evenness. Public clonotypes were defined as clonotypes shared by more than one individual. TCRdb took the public reads, trimmed them with fastp at Q25, ran MiXCR for clone calling and kept in-frame beta chains. Every distinct CDR3 protein forms one entry, paired with its most common genes and DNA. TCRdb's processing, not the study's, gives the V and J calls here. The sample contains around 500,000 distinct CDR3 sequences, approximately 16% of them found a single time. The top ten clonotypes cover around 25% of the sample.

The time point label, read with the paper, signifies: newly diagnosed GD, antithyroid drugs for less than 3 months. For both TCR sequencing and RNA sequencing, RNA was extracted from PBMCs using TRIzol. The diagnosis of Graves' disease was made according to American Thyroid Association guidelines. The patients came from an endocrinology department in Xi'an, China. Each patient gave 7 to 9.5 milliliters of peripheral blood, collected in an EDTA anticoagulant tube. Ficoll Paque Plus density gradient separation was used to isolate PBMCs, and no additional T cell sorting was done. RNA quality was checked with an Agilent 2100 Bioanalyzer and agarose gel, and concentration with a NanoDrop 2000. This sample also belongs to another study, concerning T cells in Graves' hyperthyroidism and ophthalmopathy. Reported in the second study: Stable Graves' hyperthyroidism was defined as no progression to ophthalmopathy during 18 months of follow-up. Hyperthyroidism patients were newly diagnosed, with disease duration under 2 months, and aged 18 to 65 years. Exclusion was applied to patients with uncontrolled infections, other autoimmune diseases, pregnancy or lactation. Clinical symptoms, serum thyroxine and TRAb, thyroid ultrasound, and orbital computed tomography formed the basis for the diagnoses. The first round of RT-PCR for the TCR CDR3 was performed with the HTBI primer set and the Qiagen OneStep RT-PCR kit. Blood samples also contained most of the expanded thyroid clonotypes (frequency above 0.001), which suggests that blood repertoires may reflect thyroid immune responses. A model built on a 13 V-J signature distinguished ophthalmopathy from stable hyperthyroidism, reaching about 88% sensitivity and approximately 83% specificity in cross-validation and 80%/75% in testing. During validation, the model predicted progression to ophthalmopathy a median of about 6.3 months ahead of onset, with almost 71% sensitivity and almost 75% specificity. To identify distinguishing TCR V-J signatures, a discovery cohort of some 99 patients was used, comprising some 45 with Graves' ophthalmopathy and under 60 with stable Graves' hyperthyroidism. Whether ophthalmopathy could be predicted prospectively was tested in an independent validation cohort made up of 18 to 20 hyperthyroidism patients plus 17 patients who later progressed to ophthalmopathy. The 80 to 100 discovery patients were randomly divided into training and test sets at a 7:3 ratio. In about six Graves' hyperthyroidism patients, the study also compared T-cell repertoires from thyroid tissue with T-cell repertoires from blood. After blood sampling, hyperthyroidism patients were treated with methimazole at a starting dose of 30 mg daily, and ophthalmopathy patients were treated with high-dose intravenous methylprednisolone. Libraries were constructed in a second round of multiplex PCR, after which size selection and purification were performed. Libraries were sequenced paired-end with 100 bp reads on an Illumina HiSeq2000. Raw data were processed with SOAPnuke, discarding reads with adapters, uncalled bases, mean Phred below 15, or no exact constant-primer or identifier match. High-quality paired reads were merged with COPE v1.2.5, and unique nucleotide sequences were defined as clonotypes. Clonotypes were aligned to IMGT TRBV, TRBD and TRBJ reference segments using MiTCR v1.1. The analysis was restricted to V-J combinations with a frequency above 0.0001, which together covered 99% to 99.2% of the repertoires. A TCS score was defined as the ratio of F50 (clonal expansion) to E x V (chaos), with BLOSUM62-based TCRdist applied between CDR3 peptides within each V-J. Welch's t-statistics and random forest reduced 500 to 550 V-J features to under 15, which were used in a naive Bayes classifier (R e1071). Sample size was not statistically predetermined, and blinding of investigators to group allocation was not performed. The paper describes TCR Vbeta CDR3 sequencing of about 140 peripheral blood samples, made up of 43 ophthalmopathy patients, around 78 hyperthyroidism patients and 17 progressor patients.

This specimen was peripheral blood mononuclear cells (PBMCs), taken at new diagnosis, from a patient treated with antithyroid drugs. The receptor was derived from a middle-aged woman with Graves disease. Donor details come from another sample of the same person, matched by shared clones.

The CDR3 protein sequence reads: CASSEGAGGSSLQYF. The base sequence is TGTGCCAGCAGTGAGGGTGCGGGGGGGAGCAGTTTGCAGTACTTC. In this chain, TRBV2 is recombined with TRBJ2-7; 9 of the junction bases match TRBD2. The CDR3 measures 15 amino acids from cysteine to phenylalanine. Only the CDR3 region is kept as DNA, spanning 45 bases read in frame from base 1. The junction shows trimming of 3 bases on V and 9 bases on J, and the gene matches do not reach 12 bases of it. The germline V gene sets CDR1 to SNHLY and CDR2 to FYNNEI.